What follows describes a single T cell receptor (beta chain). This receptor's antigen is unknown. No qualities accompany the bases; no much larger clone lies one base away. This record comes from a study of T cell changes during pregnancy in multiple sclerosis (dated by TCRdb to the late 2010s). A note on the overall study: In women with multiple sclerosis, the researchers looked at how the T cell repertoire shifted as pregnancy progressed.

To prepare the library, the immunoSEQ multiplex PCR assay was applied. TCRdb re-hosts the immuneACCESS table, in-frame sequences only. Its copies lack some clones; in the studies checked, an unresolved V gene accounts for under half of them, and the cause for the rest is not known. For this sample the table gives around 45,000 clones, of which more than 85% were detected only once. The ten largest make up under 0.5% of the sample. For CDR1 and CDR2, the germline V gene lists MDHEN and SYDVKM. Its CDR3 holds 14 amino acids, cysteine through phenylalanine. The kept DNA is CDR3 alone, 42 bases in frame from the first base.

The origin of this receptor is a female donor in good health, enrolled as a control in a pregnancy study. The sequence is built from TRBV28 and TRBJ1-5, and perhaps TRBD1 as D gene, on 6 matching bases. The sequences come from CD4+ T cells from peripheral blood mononuclear cells, collected in the second trimester of pregnancy. The CDR3 is CAHAGGPPGQPQHF. The nucleotide sequence is TGTGCTCACGCGGGGGGGCCCCCCGGGCAGCCCCAGCATTTT.